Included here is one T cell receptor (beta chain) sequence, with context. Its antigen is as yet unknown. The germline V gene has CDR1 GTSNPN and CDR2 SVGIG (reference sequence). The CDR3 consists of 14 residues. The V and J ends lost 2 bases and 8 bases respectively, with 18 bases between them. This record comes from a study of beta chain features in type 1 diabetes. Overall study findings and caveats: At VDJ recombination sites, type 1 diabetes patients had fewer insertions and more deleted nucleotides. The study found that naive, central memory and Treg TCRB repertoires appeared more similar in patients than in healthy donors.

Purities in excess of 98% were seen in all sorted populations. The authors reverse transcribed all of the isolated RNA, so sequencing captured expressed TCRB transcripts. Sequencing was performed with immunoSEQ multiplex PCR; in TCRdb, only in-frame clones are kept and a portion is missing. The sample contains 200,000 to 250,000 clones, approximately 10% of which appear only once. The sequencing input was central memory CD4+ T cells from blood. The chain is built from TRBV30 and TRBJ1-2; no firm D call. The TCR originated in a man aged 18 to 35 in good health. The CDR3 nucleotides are TGTGCCTGGAGTATAATCCGGTCGGCGGGGGGCTACACCTTC. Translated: CAWSIIRSAGGYTF.